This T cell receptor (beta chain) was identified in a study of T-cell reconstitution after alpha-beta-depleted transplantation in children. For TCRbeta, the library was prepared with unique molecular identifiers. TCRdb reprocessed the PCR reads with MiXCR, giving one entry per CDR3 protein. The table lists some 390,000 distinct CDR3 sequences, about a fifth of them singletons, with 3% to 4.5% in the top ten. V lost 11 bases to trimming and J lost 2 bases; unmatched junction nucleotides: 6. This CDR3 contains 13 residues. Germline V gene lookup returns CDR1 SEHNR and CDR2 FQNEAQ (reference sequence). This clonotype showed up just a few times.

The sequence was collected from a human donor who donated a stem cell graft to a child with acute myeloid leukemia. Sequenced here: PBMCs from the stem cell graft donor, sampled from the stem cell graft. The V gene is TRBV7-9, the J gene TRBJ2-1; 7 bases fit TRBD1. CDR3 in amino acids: CAGRTGAYNEQFF. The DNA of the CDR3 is TGTGCCGGGAGAACAGGGGCCTACAATGAGCAGTTCTTC.